A single sample gave rise to the 17 T cell receptor beta chains below, sequenced in a study of cytomegalovirus exposure and HLA in healthy donors. A multiplex PCR was run with 60 Vbeta primers and 13 Jbeta primers. The repertoire was sequenced with immunoSEQ multiplex PCR; TCRdb's copy has only in-frame clones and lacks some. The sample records approximately 190,000 clones, approximately 70% being singletons. Sequenced sample: PBMCs. These receptors came from a man aged 35-49 years in good health and CMV-seropositive.

The chain links TRBV6-5 to TRBJ1-2, with 8 nucleotides matching TRBD1. The V segment lost 5 bases and the J segment 6 bases; nucleotides outside the gene matches: 5. CDR1 and CDR2 (germline): MNHEY, SVGAGI. CDR3 length equals 13 residues. CDR3: CASSDRGVDGYTF. The CDR3 nucleotides read TGTGCCAGCAGTGACAGGGGAGTAGATGGCTACACCTTC.

The chain uses TRBV28 and TRBJ2-2, with 8 nucleotides matching TRBD2. Germline V lookup: CDR1 MDHEN, CDR2 SYDVKM. The ends lost 6 bases at V and 6 bases at J; junction bases unmatched: 9. This CDR3 region has 15 residues. This CDR3 is CASSYPGLGPGELFF. As DNA, the CDR3 is TGTGCCAGCAGCTACCCGGGACTAGGTCCCGGGGAGCTGTTTTTT.

The genes are TRBV5-6 and TRBJ2-3; D may be TRBD1 (6 bases). The CDR3 sequence is 14 residues long. Germline CDR1 is SGHDT and CDR2 is YYEEEE. The ends were cut back, 3 bases at V and 2 bases at J, with 10 bases in the middle. The DNA of the CDR3 is TGTGCCAGCAGCTGGGGGCAGGTCACAGATACGCAGTATTTT. Translated: CASSWGQVTDTQYF.

Concerning this clone itself: At one end the junction does not follow the germline gene, possibly because of a read error. The chain has TRBV15 and TRBJ1-5; D may be TRBD1 (6 bases). The CDR3 has 16 amino acids. CDR1 is LNHNV and CDR2 is YYDKDF in the germline V gene (reference sequence). The CDR3 loop reads CATGRDTRGGNQPQHF. The CDR3 DNA sequence: TGTGCCACCGGCAGAGATACCAGGGGAGGCAATCAGCCCCAGCATTTT.

V usage is TRBV15 and J usage is TRBJ2-5, with D possibly matching TRBD2 (5 bases). The germline V and J ends were trimmed by 1 base and 5 bases, with 14 bases remaining between them. This CDR3 spans 15 amino acids. Per germline, CDR1 LNHNV and CDR2 YYDKDF (reference sequence). This chain's CDR3 is CATSRGDGETETQYF. In DNA form, the CDR3 reads TGTGCCACCAGCAGAGGTGATGGGGAGACGGAGACCCAGTACTTC.

This rearrangement joins TRBV27 to TRBJ2-1, with a possible D match to TRBD1 (6 bases). CDR3 size: 14 residues. The V gene's germline CDR1 is MNHEY and CDR2 SMNVEV (reference sequence). V dropped 6 bases and J dropped 6 bases, with 15 bases sitting between them. In nucleotides, the CDR3 is TGTGCCAGCAGGGAGAGGAACAGGGTCAATGAGCAGTTCTTC. Its protein product is CASRERNRVNEQFF.

The chain has TRBV4-1 and TRBJ1-1; 8 nucleotides line up with TRBD1. CDR1 and CDR2 (germline): MGHRA, YSYEKL. The V gene end was trimmed by 0 bases and the J gene end by 1 base; junction bases not matched to a gene: 4. The CDR3 is 16 residues long. This CDR3 reads CASSQDQGAWNTEAFF. DNA of the CDR3: TGCGCCAGCAGCCAAGATCAGGGGGCCTGGAACACTGAAGCTTTCTTT.

V gene TRBV19 combines with J gene TRBJ2-1, with 8 bases matching TRBD1. V trimming: 8 bases; J trimming: 2 bases; junction bases outside the gene matches: 2. The CDR3 spans 13 residues. Germline lookup yields CDR1 LNHDA and CDR2 SQIVND (reference sequence). The CDR3 DNA follows: TGTGCCAGTGGACAGGGTCCCTACAATGAGCAGTTCTTC. Its protein is CASGQGPYNEQFF.

The table lists this clone with a count of one. Other nucleotide sequences in the sample specify the same CDR3. The V call is TRBV5-1, the J call TRBJ2-3; weak D call: TRBD2 (6 bases). From germline, CDR1 is SGHRS and CDR2 YFSETQ. The CDR3 totals 14 residues. Trimming cost V 4 bases and J 0 bases, with 9 bases left between them. The CDR3 protein is CASSLGTSTDTQYF. DNA of the CDR3: TGCGCCAGCAGCCTGGGGACTAGCACAGATACGCAGTATTTT.

The V and J genes are TRBV5-1 and TRBJ1-2; maybe TRBD1 (5 bases). Germline loops: CDR1 SGHRS, CDR2 YFSETQ. This CDR3 comprises 14 residues. V was trimmed by 3 bases and J by 5 bases, leaving 14 bases between them. DNA of the CDR3: TGCGCCAGCAGCTCCACCGGGACTGAGTATGGCTACACCTTC. Its protein product is CASSSTGTEYGYTF.

CDR3 DNA: TGTGCCAGTAGGAAAATCGACAGGATGAACACTGAAGCTTTCTTT. It specifies CASRKIDRMNTEAFF. The chain is built from TRBV19 and TRBJ1-1; possible D gene TRBD1, 6 bases. The CDR3 loop spans 15 amino acids. Trimming removed 6 bases from V and 0 bases from J, with 14 bases in between. Germline loops: CDR1 LNHDA, CDR2 SQIVND (reference sequence).

This chain uses TRBV7-8 with TRBJ2-5, with D maybe TRBD2 (5 bases). CDR3 length: 15 amino acids. CDR1 is SGHVS, CDR2 FQNEAQ, per germline. V lost 6 bases and J lost 5, with 19 bases in between. CDR3 bases: TGTGCCAGCAGTAAGAGGGTAGTCCCGAGGGAGACCCAGTACTTC. Protein: CASSKRVVPRETQYF. The full variable domain, with the rest looked up from reference TRBV7-8 and TRBJ2-5, is GAGVSQSPRYKVAKRGQDVALRCDPISGHVSLFWYQQALGQGPEFLTYFQNEAQLDKSGLPSDRFFAERPEGSVSTLKIQRTQQEDSAVYLCASSKRVVPRETQYFGPGTRLLVL.

The table lists this clone with a count of one. V usage is TRBV28 and J usage is TRBJ2-2, with D tentatively TRBD1 (6 bases). V shed 6 bases and J shed 2 bases, with 19 bases lying between them. Germline lookup yields CDR1 MDHEN and CDR2 SYDVKM. This CDR3 comprises 17 residues. The CDR3 sequence is CASRAPGRGANTGELFF. CDR3 coding DNA: TGTGCCAGCAGGGCCCCGGGCAGGGGCGCCAACACCGGGGAGCTGTTTTTT.

V is TRBV2 and J is TRBJ2-1, with D unresolved. V gave up 3 bases and J gave up 0 bases, with 12 bases separating them. This CDR3 has 16 residues. Germline CDR1 SNHLY, CDR2 FYNNEI. The chain's CDR3 is CASSDDELSSYNEQFF. The DNA of the CDR3 is TGTGCCAGCAGTGATGATGAGTTAAGCTCCTACAATGAGCAGTTCTTC.

This chain joins TRBV29-1 and TRBJ2-2, with 7 positions matching TRBD1. Trimming removed 7 bases from V and 2 bases from J; junction bases left unmatched: 7. Germline V lookup: CDR1 SQVTM, CDR2 ANQGSEA. The CDR3 covers 14 residues. In DNA form, the CDR3 reads TGCAGCGCCCGCACAGGGGAAAACACCGGGGAGCTGTTTTTT. Protein sequence: CSARTGENTGELFF.

This chain joins TRBV2 and TRBJ2-5; D may be TRBD2 (5 bases). Germline-derived CDR1 and CDR2 are SNHLY and FYNNEI. This CDR3 has 13 residues. The ends were cut back, 7 bases at V and 5 bases at J, with 14 bases in the middle. CDR3 sequence: CASNYVARETQYF. CDR3 coding DNA: TGTGCCAGCAACTACGTAGCGCGCGAGACCCAGTACTTC.

The sample holds a few counts of this clone. The rearrangement links TRBV2 to TRBJ1-1, with TRBD1 identical over 7 bases. Germline CDR1 and CDR2: SNHLY and FYNNEI. The V segment lost 3 bases and the J segment 1 base; nucleotides outside the gene matches: 5. This CDR3 is built from 15 residues. CDR3 loop: CASSEVDRENTEAFF. DNA of the CDR3: TGTGCCAGCAGTGAGGTAGACAGGGAGAACACTGAAGCTTTCTTT.